This T cell receptor (beta chain) was sequenced in a study of EBV T-cell therapy then PD-1 blockade in nasopharyngeal carcinoma. Germline values: CDR1 LNHDA, CDR2 SQIVND (reference sequence). The CDR3 has 17 amino acids. Trimming took 3 bases from V and 0 from J, leaving 18 bases between them. The treatment here: AdE1-LMPpoly-expanded autologous EBV-specific T-cell therapy followed by anti-PD-1 nivolumab. Clones were read by immunoSEQ multiplex PCR, and TCRdb kept only the in-frame ones, dropping some. The table records approximately 25,000 clones, roughly 84% of them present only once. Regarding this clone: What it binds is unknown.

The chain links TRBV19 to TRBJ2-7; D possibly uses TRBD1 or TRBD2 (5 bases each). The input for sequencing was CD8+ T cells from blood, taken at roughly day 61 from a patient whose treatment included autologous EBV-specific T cells and nivolumab. The clonotype comes from a man aged 40-49 years with nasopharyngeal carcinoma. The CDR3 region is CASSIVGPRGPSYEQYF. Here the CDR3 DNA reads TGTGCCAGTAGTATTGTGGGGCCCCGGGGACCCTCCTACGAGCAGTACTTC.